One and the same sample provided the 22 T cell receptor beta chains below, sequenced in a study of vaccination effects on CD4 cells after COVID-19. Measured with immunoSEQ multiplex PCR; TCRdb has only the in-frame clones, and not every one. The data contain 65,000 to 80,000 clones, roughly 80% of them singletons. For these receptors, no antigen is known. Isolation of CD4+ T cells took place after less than twelve days of culture. The specimen comprised CD4+ T cells from PBMCs cultured without peptide, sampled before COVID-19 vaccination. The receptors stem from a human donor who received a COVID-19 vaccine.

The V gene is TRBV7-6, the J gene TRBJ2-2; perhaps TRBD1 as D (5 bases). Trimming took off 1 base at V and 4 bases at J, with 13 bases between the two ends. Germline assignment: CDR1 SGHVS and CDR2 FNYEAQ. This CDR3 spans 16 amino acids. The CDR3 DNA is TGTGCCAGCAGCTTAGGTCAGGGCACTACCACCGGGGAGCTGTTTTTT. It is translated as CASSLGQGTTTGELFF. The variable domain in full, completed from reference TRBV7-6 and TRBJ2-2, reads GAGVSQSPRYKVTKRGQDVALRCDPISGHVSLYWYRQALGQGPEFLTYFNYEAQQDKSGLPNDRFSAERPEGSISTLTIQRTEQRDSAMYRCASSLGQGTTTGELFFGEGSRLTVL.

The chain carries TRBV7-2 and TRBJ1-2, with 8 bases that match TRBD1. Germline V gene lookup returns CDR1 SGHTA and CDR2 FQGNSA. This CDR3 is built from 14 residues. The trim removed 4 bases at V and 5 bases at J, leaving 6 bases unmatched. CDR3 sequence: CASSWTGTGYGYTF. Written as DNA, the CDR3 is TGTGCCAGCAGCTGGACAGGGACGGGGTATGGCTACACCTTC.

The chain has TRBV5-1 and TRBJ1-1; D gene unclear. V was trimmed by 1 base and J by 0 bases, leaving 19 bases between them. The CDR3 sequence is 18 residues long. Germline V lookup: CDR1 SGHRS, CDR2 YFSETQ. For the CDR3, the DNA is TGCGCCAGCAGCTTGTCCCGGTACGACGGCCCCATGAACACTGAAGCTTTCTTT. It translates to CASSLSRYDGPMNTEAFF.

The gene calls are TRBV24-1 and TRBJ2-2; D might be TRBD1 (5 bases). The germline V gene has CDR1 KGHDR and CDR2 SFDVKD. The CDR3 extends over 16 amino acids. Between the trimmed V and J ends, which lost 3 bases and 1 base, there was a span of 11 bases. The CDR3 reads CATSDPRQGNTGELFF. The CDR3 coding sequence is TGTGCCACCAGTGATCCGCGCCAGGGGAACACCGGGGAGCTGTTTTTT.

V and J are TRBV9 and TRBJ2-3; 10 bases align to TRBD1. Looked up from germline, CDR1 is SGDLS and CDR2 is YYNGEE. J was trimmed by 1 base and V by 2 bases; bases with no gene match: 4. The CDR3 totals 16 residues. CDR3 amino acids: CASSVRQGAGTDTQYF. In DNA form, the CDR3 reads TGTGCCAGCAGCGTCCGACAGGGGGCAGGCACAGATACGCAGTATTTT.

The rearrangement links TRBV4-3 to TRBJ1-4; D unresolved. The germline CDR1 and CDR2 sequences are LGHNA and YSLEER. The CDR3 is 14 amino acids. Trimming cost V 6 bases and J 0 bases, with 8 bases left between them. Here the CDR3 DNA reads TGCGCCAGCAGTCCAATTGCAACTAATGAAAAACTGTTTTTT. Its translation: CASSPIATNEKLFF.

The chain links TRBV7-8 to TRBJ2-2; 8 nucleotides align to TRBD2. V was clipped by 10 bases and J by 0 bases; unmatched bases: 7. The germline V gene has CDR1 SGHVS and CDR2 FQNEAQ. The CDR3 covers 15 residues. CDR3 sequence reads: CATTAGGANTGELFF. DNA of the CDR3: TGTGCCACAACTGCCGGGGGGGCGAACACCGGGGAGCTGTTTTTT.

V and J are TRBV6-5 and TRBJ1-2; D uncertain. Germline V gene data show CDR1 as MNHEY and CDR2 as SVGAGI. Trimming took 0 bases from V and 5 from J, leaving 13 bases between them. There are 15 residues in the CDR3. In nucleotides, the CDR3 is TGTGCCAGCAGTTACTCGGGGAGGTCCCTTTATGGCTACACCTTC. It encodes CASSYSGRSLYGYTF.

This clone was recorded a few times. The chain employs TRBV6-2 or TRBV6-3 and TRBJ1-5; D might be TRBD1 (5 bases). Trimming took off 5 bases at V and 2 bases at J, with 10 bases between the two ends. The germline V gene encodes CDR1 MNHEY and CDR2 SVGEGT. CDR3 length equals 14 residues. CDR3 nucleotide sequence: TGTGCCAGCAGTCAGCCGGGGGGCAATCAGCCCCAGCATTTT. Protein: CASSQPGGNQPQHF.

The chain links TRBV7-2 to TRBJ1-2; TRBD1 aligns across 11 bases. Losses at the gene ends were 5 bases for V and 2 bases for J; bases not matched to a gene: 4. The CDR3 loop spans 15 amino acids. Germline V gene data show CDR1 as SGHTA and CDR2 as FQGNSA. The CDR3 DNA reads as TGTGCCAGCAGCCTCCGGGACAGGGGGAACTATGGCTACACCTTC. It codes for CASSLRDRGNYGYTF.

The V call is TRBV7-9, the J call TRBJ1-1, with 9 bases identical to TRBD1. CDR3 length: 13 residues. J gave up 5 bases and V 5 bases, and 3 bases lay outside the gene matches. Germline CDR1 and CDR2: SEHNR and FQNEAQ (reference sequence). Here the CDR3 reads CASSRGQGTEAFF. Written as DNA, the CDR3 is TGTGCCAGCAGCCGGGGACAGGGAACTGAAGCTTTCTTT. Full variable domain (remainder filled in from reference TRBV7-9 and TRBJ1-1): DTGVSQNPRHKITKRGQNVTFRCDPISEHNRLYWYRQTLGQGPEFLTYFQNEAQLEKSRLLSDRFSAERPKGSFSTLEIQRTEQGDSAMYLCASSRGQGTEAFFGQGTRLTVV.

This chain joins TRBV3-1 (or the pseudogene TRBV3-2) and TRBJ2-7, with D possibly called TRBD1 or TRBD2 (5 bases each). Germline-derived CDR1 and CDR2 are LGHDT and YNNKEL (reference sequence). V was pared by 8 bases and J by 1 base, with 15 bases between. This CDR3 spans 14 amino acids. CDR3 in amino acids: CASSMGVGSYEQYV. The CDR3 coding sequence is TGTGCCAGCTCCATGGGGGTAGGGTCCTACGAGCAGTACGTC.

The CDR3 loop reads CASSLDPIADTQYF. CDR3 bases: TGTGCCAGCAGCCTCGACCCGATTGCGGATACGCAGTATTTT. V usage is TRBV6-5 and J usage is TRBJ2-3; D is unclear. V dropped 6 bases and J dropped 6 bases, with 16 bases sitting between them. Per the germline V gene, CDR1 is MNHEY and CDR2 is SVGAGI. This CDR3 contains 14 residues.

The V gene is TRBV4-1, the J gene TRBJ2-2, with TRBD2 matching over 10 bases. The junction had 7 bases not matched to a gene; V was cut back by 3 bases and J by 6 bases. The germline gives CDR1 MGHRA, CDR2 YSYEKL. The CDR3 is 16 amino acids. CDR3 loop: CASSQERGGLAGELFF. CDR3 DNA: TGCGCCAGCAGCCAGGAGCGGGGGGGCTTGGCCGGGGAGCTGTTTTTT.

The chain recombines TRBV5-6 with TRBJ1-1, with D hard to call. The CDR3 spans 15 residues. V was pared by 1 base and J by 0 bases, with 10 bases between. Germline V CDR1 and CDR2: SGHDT, YYEEEE. The CDR3 DNA is TGTGCCAGCAGCTTGTCACACCTGGTGAACACTGAAGCTTTCTTT. This codes for CASSLSHLVNTEAFF.

The chain recombines TRBV6-4 with TRBJ2-3, with unresolved D. The CDR3 contains 12 residues. Germline lookup yields CDR1 MRHNA and CDR2 SNTAGT. Between the trimmed V and J ends, which lost 1 base and 5 bases, there was a span of 4 bases. The CDR3 sequence is CASSDYGDTQYF. The CDR3 nucleotides are TGTGCCAGCAGTGACTATGGAGATACGCAGTATTTT.

The chain links TRBV12-3 or TRBV12-4 to TRBJ1-2, with 8 bases that match TRBD1. The CDR3 loop spans 13 amino acids. Trimming removed 8 bases from V and 7 bases from J; junction bases left unmatched: 9. In DNA, the CDR3 is TGTGCCAGCCGCAACAGGGGGAGAGTTGGCTACACCTTC. This gives the protein CASRNRGRVGYTF.

The chain is built from TRBV4-1 and TRBJ1-3; D call uncertain. The CDR3 is made up of 15 amino acids. The germline V and J ends were trimmed by 1 base and 2 bases, with 9 bases remaining between them. Germline V lookup: CDR1 MGHRA, CDR2 YSYEKL. The CDR3 sequence is CASSQGSAAGNTIYF. In nucleotides, the CDR3 is TGCGCCAGCAGCCAAGGCTCCGCCGCTGGAAACACCATATATTTT.

The V and J genes are TRBV3-1 (or the pseudogene TRBV3-2) and TRBJ1-6, with D unresolved. Trimming took 4 bases from V and 7 from J, leaving 14 bases between them. The CDR3 contains 15 residues. Germline CDR1 is LGHDT and CDR2 is YNNKEL (reference sequence). CDR3 in amino acids: CASSPVGVVNSPLHF. In DNA, the CDR3 is TGTGCCAGCAGCCCCGTTGGGGTGGTGAATTCACCCCTCCACTTT.

V is TRBV29-1 and J is TRBJ1-1; 8 bases align to TRBD1. The CDR3 loop spans 14 amino acids. The germline V gene encodes CDR1 SQVTM and CDR2 ANQGSEA. Trimming took 6 bases from V and 7 from J; bases not matched to a gene: 13. CDR3 amino acids: CSVAIQGGGSEAFF. As DNA, the CDR3 is TGCAGCGTGGCCATACAGGGGGGAGGGAGTGAAGCTTTCTTT.

The V and J genes are TRBV19 and TRBJ1-1; D uncertain. The V end was cut by 0 bases, the J end by 1 base, with 3 bases between. Per the germline V gene, CDR1 is LNHDA and CDR2 is SQIVND (reference sequence). The CDR3 has 13 amino acids. The CDR3 loop is CASSIEGNTEAFF. CDR3 bases: TGTGCCAGTAGTATAGAGGGGAACACTGAAGCTTTCTTT.

The chain joins TRBV7-5 to TRBJ2-3. TRBV7-5 is noted as a pseudogene. This CDR3 contains 16 residues. This CDR3 reads CARSLREGRLTDTQYF. DNA of the CDR3: TGTGCCAGAAGCTTAAGAGAGGGGCGCCTGACAGATACGCAGTATTTT.